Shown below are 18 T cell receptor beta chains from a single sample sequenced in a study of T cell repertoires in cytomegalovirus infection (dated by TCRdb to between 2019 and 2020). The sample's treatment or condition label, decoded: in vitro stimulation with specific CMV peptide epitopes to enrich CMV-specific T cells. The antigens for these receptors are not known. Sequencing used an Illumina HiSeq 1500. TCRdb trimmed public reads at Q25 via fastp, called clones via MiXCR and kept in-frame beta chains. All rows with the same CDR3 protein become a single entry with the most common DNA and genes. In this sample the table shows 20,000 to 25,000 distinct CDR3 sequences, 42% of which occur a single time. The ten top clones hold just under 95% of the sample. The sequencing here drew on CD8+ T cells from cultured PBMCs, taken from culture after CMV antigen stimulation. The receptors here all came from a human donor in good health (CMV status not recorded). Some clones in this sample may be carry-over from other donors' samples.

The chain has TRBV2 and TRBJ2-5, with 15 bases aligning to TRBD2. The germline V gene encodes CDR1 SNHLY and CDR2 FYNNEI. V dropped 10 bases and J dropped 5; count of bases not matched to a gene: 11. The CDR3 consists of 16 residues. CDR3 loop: CATVPGLAGGMETQYF. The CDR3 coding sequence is TGTGCCACCGTACCGGGACTAGCGGGAGGCATGGAGACCCAGTACTTC.

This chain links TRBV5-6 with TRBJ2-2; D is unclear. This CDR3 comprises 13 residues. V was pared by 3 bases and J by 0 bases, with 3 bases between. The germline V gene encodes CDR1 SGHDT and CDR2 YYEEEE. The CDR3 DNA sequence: TGTGCCAGCAGCTCTGCGAACACCGGGGAGCTGTTTTTT. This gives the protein CASSSANTGELFF.

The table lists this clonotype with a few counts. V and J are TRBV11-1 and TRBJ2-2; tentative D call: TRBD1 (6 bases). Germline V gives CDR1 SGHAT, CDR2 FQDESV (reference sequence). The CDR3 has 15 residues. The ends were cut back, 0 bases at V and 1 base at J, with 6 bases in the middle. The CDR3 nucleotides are TGTGCCAGCAGCTTAGCGGACAGGAACACCGGGGAGCTGTTTTTT. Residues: CASSLADRNTGELFF.

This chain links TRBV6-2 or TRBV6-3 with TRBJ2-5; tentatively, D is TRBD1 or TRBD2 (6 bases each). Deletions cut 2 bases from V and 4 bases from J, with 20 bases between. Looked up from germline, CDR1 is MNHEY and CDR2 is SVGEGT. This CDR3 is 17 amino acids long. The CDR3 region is CASSYGLSGGGSETQYF. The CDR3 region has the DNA TGTGCCAGCAGTTACGGATTATCCGGAGGGGGTTCAGAGACCCAGTACTTC.

This CDR3 is CASSKIRDTPSYGYTF. The DNA of the CDR3 is TGTGCCAGCAGCAAAATCCGGGACACCCCAAGTTATGGCTACACCTTC. The genes are TRBV7-9 and TRBJ1-2, with D tentatively TRBD1 (6 bases). Trimming left V 5 bases short and J 5 bases short, with 21 bases between. CDR1 and CDR2 (germline): SEHNR, FQNEAQ (reference sequence). The CDR3 extends over 16 amino acids.

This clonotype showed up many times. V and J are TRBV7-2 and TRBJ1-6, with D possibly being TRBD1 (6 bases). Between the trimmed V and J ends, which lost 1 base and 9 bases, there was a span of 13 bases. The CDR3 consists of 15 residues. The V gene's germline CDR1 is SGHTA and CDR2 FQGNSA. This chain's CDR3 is CASSLVVGGRSPLHF. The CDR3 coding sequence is TGTGCCAGCAGCTTAGTTGTAGGGGGGCGTTCACCCCTCCACTTT.

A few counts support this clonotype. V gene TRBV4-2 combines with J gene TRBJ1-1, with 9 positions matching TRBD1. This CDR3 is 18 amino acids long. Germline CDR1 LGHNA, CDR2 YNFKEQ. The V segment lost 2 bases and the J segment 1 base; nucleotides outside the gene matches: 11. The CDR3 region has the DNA TGTGCCAGCAGCCAAAAAACCGGGACAGGGACGGGGAACACTGAAGCTTTCTTT. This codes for CASSQKTGTGTGNTEAFF.

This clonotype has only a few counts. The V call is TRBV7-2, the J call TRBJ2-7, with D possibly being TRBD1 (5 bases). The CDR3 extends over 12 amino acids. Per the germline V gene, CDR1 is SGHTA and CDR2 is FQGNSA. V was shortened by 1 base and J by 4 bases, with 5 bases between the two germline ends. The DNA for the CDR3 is TGTGCCAGCAGCTTAGGACAGTACGAGCAGTACTTC. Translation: CASSLGQYEQYF.

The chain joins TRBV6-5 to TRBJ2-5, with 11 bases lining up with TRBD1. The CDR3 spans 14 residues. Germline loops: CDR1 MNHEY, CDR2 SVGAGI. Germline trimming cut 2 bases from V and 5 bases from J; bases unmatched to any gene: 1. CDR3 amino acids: CASSYGQGAETQYF. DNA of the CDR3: TGTGCCAGCAGTTACGGACAGGGGGCGGAGACCCAGTACTTC.

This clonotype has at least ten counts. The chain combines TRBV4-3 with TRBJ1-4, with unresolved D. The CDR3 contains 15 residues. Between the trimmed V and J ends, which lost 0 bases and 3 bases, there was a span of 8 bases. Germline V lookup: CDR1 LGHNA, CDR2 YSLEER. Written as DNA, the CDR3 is TGCGCCAGCAGCCAAGATAACAGCTCTAATGAAAAACTGTTTTTT. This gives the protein CASSQDNSSNEKLFF.

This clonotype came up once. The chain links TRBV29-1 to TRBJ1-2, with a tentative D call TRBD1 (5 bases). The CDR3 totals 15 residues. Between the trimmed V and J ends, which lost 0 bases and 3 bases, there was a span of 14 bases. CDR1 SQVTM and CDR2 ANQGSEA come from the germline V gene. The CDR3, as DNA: TGCAGCGTTGAAGATTCGGGGACCCTAGACTATGGCTACACCTTC. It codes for CSVEDSGTLDYGYTF.

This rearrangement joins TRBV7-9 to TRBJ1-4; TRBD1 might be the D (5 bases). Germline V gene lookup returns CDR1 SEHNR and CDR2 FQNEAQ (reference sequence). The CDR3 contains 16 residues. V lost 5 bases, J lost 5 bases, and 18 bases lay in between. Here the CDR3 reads CASSQNTGTENEKLFF. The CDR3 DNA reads TGTGCCAGCAGCCAGAACACCGGGACTGAGAATGAAAAACTGTTTTTT.

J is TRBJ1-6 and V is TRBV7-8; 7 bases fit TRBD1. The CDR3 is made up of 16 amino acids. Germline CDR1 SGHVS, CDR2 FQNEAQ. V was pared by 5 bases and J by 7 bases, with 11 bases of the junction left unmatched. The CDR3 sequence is CASSASFDRANSPLHF. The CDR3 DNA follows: TGTGCCAGCAGCGCGAGCTTCGACAGGGCCAATTCACCCCTCCACTTT.

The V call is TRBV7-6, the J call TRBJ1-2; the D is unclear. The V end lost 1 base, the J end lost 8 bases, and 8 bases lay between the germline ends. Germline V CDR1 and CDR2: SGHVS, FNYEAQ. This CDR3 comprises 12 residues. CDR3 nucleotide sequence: TGTGCCAGCAGCTTAGAGGCACTCGGCTACACCTTC. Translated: CASSLEALGYTF. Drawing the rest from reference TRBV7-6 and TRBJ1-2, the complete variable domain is GAGVSQSPRYKVTKRGQDVALRCDPISGHVSLYWYRQALGQGPEFLTYFNYEAQQDKSGLPNDRFSAERPEGSISTLTIQRTEQRDSAMYRCASSLEALGYTFGSGTRLTVV.

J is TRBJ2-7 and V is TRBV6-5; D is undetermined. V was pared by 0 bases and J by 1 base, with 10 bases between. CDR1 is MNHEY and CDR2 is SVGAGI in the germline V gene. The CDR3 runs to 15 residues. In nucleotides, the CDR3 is TGTGCCAGCAGTTACTCGATCGCCAGATCCTACGAGCAGTACTTC. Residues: CASSYSIARSYEQYF.

The CDR3 sequence: CASSTSDRDGGYTF. The CDR3 DNA sequence: TGTGCCAGTAGTACCTCGGACAGGGACGGCGGCTACACCTTC. The gene calls are TRBV19 and TRBJ1-2, with 8 bases aligning to TRBD1. Germline lookup yields CDR1 LNHDA and CDR2 SQIVND (reference sequence). The CDR3 length is 14 residues. V was clipped by 4 bases and J by 8 bases; unmatched bases: 9.

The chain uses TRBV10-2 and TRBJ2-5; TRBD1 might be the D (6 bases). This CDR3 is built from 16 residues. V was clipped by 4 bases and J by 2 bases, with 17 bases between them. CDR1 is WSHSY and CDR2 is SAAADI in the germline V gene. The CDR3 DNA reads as TGCGCCAGCAGTGCGGGCGAAGGGGGTCTTCAAGAGACCCAGTACTTC. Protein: CASSAGEGGLQETQYF.

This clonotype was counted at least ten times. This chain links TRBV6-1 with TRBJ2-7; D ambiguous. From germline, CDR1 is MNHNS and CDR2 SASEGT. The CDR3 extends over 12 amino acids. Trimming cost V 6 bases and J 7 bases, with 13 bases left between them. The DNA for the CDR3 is TGTGCCAGCAGGGACGGAGCTGGGGAGCAGTACTTC. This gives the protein CASRDGAGEQYF.